This T cell receptor beta chain stems from a study of vaccination and CD4 T cells after COVID-19. As for the study in general: Post-vaccine sampling followed dose two by a median roughly 65 days (range 14 to 241). No peptide, an HIV-1 Nef pool, or a CEFX pool was what each control culture received.

As concerns this clonotype: The antigen is undetermined.

Per germline, CDR1 DFQATT and CDR2 SNEGSKA (reference sequence). With 3 bases removed from V and 4 bases from J, the gap between germline ends came to 13 bases. The CDR3 has 15 residues. Treatment indicated: approximately nine-day PBMC culture with coronavirus spike peptide pools or control peptides (ViraFEST assay). ViraFEST relied on peptide pools to expand antigen-specific T cells; the TCRs were sequenced afterward. Cultured CD4+ T cell DNA was sequenced using the Oncomine TCR Beta short-read assay. TCRdb reprocessed the PCR reads with MiXCR, giving one entry per CDR3 protein. There are approximately 12,000 distinct CDR3 sequences in the sample; approximately 50% occur only once, and about 21% lies in the top ten.

The sequence was obtained from a human donor who had recovered from COVID-19. The gene calls are TRBV20-1 and TRBJ2-6; tentatively, D is TRBD1 or TRBD2 (6 bases each). Input material: CD4+ T cells from blood, cultured in vitro. CDR3 DNA sequence: TGCAGTGCTAGTGGCGGGACATCCGGGGCCAACGTCCTGACTTTC. It specifies CSASGGTSGANVLTF.